This passage covers 27 T cell receptor beta chains from one sample sequenced in a study of immune reconstitution after stem cell transplant in scleroderma. From the RT-PCR reads, TCRdb called clonotypes with MiXCR, one entry per CDR3 protein. The top ten clones hold 13% to 15% of a sample with fewer than 2,000 distinct CDR3 sequences, approximately 10% of them seen once. Sample acquisition took place before or after autologous hematopoietic stem cell transplantation (not recorded which). Every receptor here comes from a female donor with systemic sclerosis.

This clonotype is medium-sized within its sample. The rearrangement joins TRBV30 to TRBJ2-1; 8 bases align to TRBD1. The CDR3 is 11 residues long. Germline loops: CDR1 GTSNPN, CDR2 SVGIG (reference sequence). After removal of 7 bases from V and 8 bases from J, the junction contained 4 bases not matched to a gene. DNA for the CDR3: TGTGCCTACCCAGGGGGCGATGAGCAGTTCTTC. Residues: CAYPGGDEQFF.

This clonotype is classed as medium-sized. The chain uses TRBV4-3 and TRBJ2-3; 12 nucleotides align to TRBD2. Germline assignment: CDR1 LGHNA and CDR2 YSLEER. V lost 6 bases and J lost 4; bases outside the gene matches: 5. The CDR3 is 15 residues long. The CDR3 bases are TGCGCCAGCAGTACTAGCGGGAGGATTGCAGATACGCAGTATTTT. It is translated as CASSTSGRIADTQYF.

In this sample, this clonotype is medium-sized. CDR3 loop: CSVEQGPQETQYF. CDR3 DNA: TGCAGCGTTGAACAGGGTCCCCAAGAGACCCAGTACTTC. This chain uses TRBV29-1 with TRBJ2-5; possible D gene TRBD1, 5 bases. V was trimmed by 2 bases and J by 1 base, leaving 8 bases between them. This CDR3 comprises 13 residues. CDR1 is SQVTM, CDR2 ANQGSEA, per germline. The entire variable domain, with the rest obtained from reference TRBV29-1 and TRBJ2-5, is as follows: SAVISQKPSRDICQRGTSLTIQCQVDSQVTMMFWYRQQPGQSLTLIATANQGSEATYESGFVIDKFPISRPNLTFSTLTVSNMSPEDSSIYLCSVEQGPQETQYFGPGTRLLVL.

This clonotype counts as large. The chain links TRBV28 to TRBJ2-3, with 11 bases fitting TRBD1. Germline values: CDR1 MDHEN, CDR2 SYDVKM. With 3 bases clipped from V and 3 bases from J, the junction kept 5 bases outside the gene matches. CDR3 length: 16 amino acids. The CDR3 bases are TGTGCCAGCAGTTTTCCCGGGACAGGGGGTACAGATACGCAGTATTTT. This gives the protein CASSFPGTGGTDTQYF.

This clonotype rates as large (0.1 to 1%). The chain is built from TRBV20-1 and TRBJ2-3; the D is unclear. Trimming shortened V by 0 bases and J by 2 bases, and 12 bases separated the two germline ends. Germline CDR1 is DFQATT and CDR2 is SNEGSKA (reference sequence). This CDR3 has 15 amino acids. The CDR3 DNA sequence: TGCAGTGCTAGAGACCGTACCAAACCCACAGATACGCAGTATTTT. The encoded protein is CSARDRTKPTDTQYF.

There are a few counts of this clonotype. The CDR3 reads CASSYSQGGSEAFF. CDR3 in DNA: TGTGCCAGCAGTTACTCTCAAGGGGGGTCCGAAGCTTTCTTT. The chain uses TRBV6-5 and TRBJ1-1, with D perhaps matching TRBD1 (6 bases). The CDR3 is made up of 14 amino acids. Trimming took 0 bases from V and 8 from J, leaving 13 bases between them. Germline V gives CDR1 MNHEY, CDR2 SVGAGI.

Sample share makes this clonotype large. This sequence joins TRBV7-6 and TRBJ2-1; TRBD1 aligns across 9 bases. With V trimmed by 5 bases and J by 2 bases, 4 bases remained unmatched. CDR1 is SGHVS and CDR2 is FNYEAQ in the germline V gene. This CDR3 has 15 residues. The CDR3 nucleotides are TGTGCCAGCAGCGTTGGGACAGGGACCTACAATGAGCAGTTCTTC. It encodes CASSVGTGTYNEQFF.

This clonotype was detected a few times. This chain uses TRBV4-2 with TRBJ1-2; D not certain. This CDR3 is built from 15 residues. V was shortened by 0 bases and J by 5 bases, with 13 bases between the two germline ends. Germline CDR1 LGHNA, CDR2 YNFKEQ. The CDR3 bases are TGTGCCAGCAGCCAAGATATCGGAAGGAGGTATGGCTACACCTTC. Its protein product is CASSQDIGRRYGYTF.

About this clonotype itself: This may arise from a read error, as a much more abundant clone is one base away. J is TRBJ1-2 and V is TRBV7-6; D is ambiguous. Per the germline V gene, CDR1 is SGHVS and CDR2 is FNYEAQ. V gave up 4 bases and J gave up 7 bases, with 13 bases separating them. The CDR3 extends over 13 amino acids. CDR3 residues: CASSSNRGGGYTF. The CDR3 DNA follows: TGTGCCAGCAGCTCCAACCGGGGAGGTGGCTACACCTTC.

This rearrangement joins TRBV29-1 to TRBJ2-2, with D maybe TRBD1 (5 bases). V shed 0 bases and J shed 1 base, with 6 bases lying between them. CDR1 is SQVTM, CDR2 ANQGSEA, per germline. The CDR3 extends over 14 amino acids. The DNA of the CDR3 is TGCAGCGTTGAAGATACAGGGAACACCGGGGAGCTGTTTTTT. Protein product: CSVEDTGNTGELFF.

This clonotype is labeled as medium-sized. The rearrangement links TRBV20-1 to TRBJ2-1; 9 nucleotides align to TRBD2. V shed 1 base and J 7 bases; nucleotides not matched to a gene: 2. Germline V gene lookup returns CDR1 DFQATT and CDR2 SNEGSKA (reference sequence). This CDR3 has 13 amino acids. For the CDR3, the DNA is TGCAGTGCTAGAGCCCTAGCGGGGAATGAGCAGTTCTTC. It specifies CSARALAGNEQFF.

This clonotype counts as large. This sequence joins TRBV6-5 and TRBJ2-7; TRBD2 matches 10 bases. V lost 8 bases, J lost 0 bases, and 10 bases stayed unmatched. CDR1 is MNHEY and CDR2 is SVGAGI in the germline V gene. This CDR3 is 16 amino acids long. CDR3 protein: CASRLAGAFTSYEQYF. CDR3 nucleotides: TGTGCCAGCCGGCTAGCGGGGGCCTTCACCTCCTACGAGCAGTACTTC.

This clonotype is judged large. The chain recombines TRBV2 with TRBJ2-7; D is uncertain. This CDR3 comprises 13 residues. With 3 bases removed from V and 0 bases from J, the gap between germline ends came to 6 bases. Germline V gene lookup returns CDR1 SNHLY and CDR2 FYNNEI. CDR3 coding DNA: TGTGCCAGCAGTGACACTAACTCCTACGAGCAGTACTTC. Translating it yields CASSDTNSYEQYF.

By sample fraction, this clonotype is medium-sized (0.01 to 0.1%). The V and J genes are TRBV20-1 and TRBJ1-1, with no clear D. CDR1 and CDR2 from the germline V gene are DFQATT and SNEGSKA (reference sequence). This CDR3 comprises 15 residues. V was clipped by 4 bases and J by 0 bases, with 15 bases between them. The CDR3 DNA reads as TGCAGTGCTAAGCGTTCGGCCCCCTTGAACACTGAAGCTTTCTTT. Translation: CSAKRSAPLNTEAFF.

In its sample, this clonotype is large (0.1 to 1%). The chain is built from TRBV6-2 or TRBV6-3 and TRBJ2-7; D possibly corresponds to TRBD1 (5 bases). The CDR3 runs 17 residues. Per germline, CDR1 MNHEY and CDR2 SVGEGT. Trimming took 0 bases from V and 2 from J, leaving 17 bases between them. The DNA for the CDR3 is TGTGCCAGCAGTTACTCATGGGGCAGGACCATTCCCTACGAGCAGTACTTC. This gives the protein CASSYSWGRTIPYEQYF.

This clonotype is medium-sized within its sample. V gene TRBV28 combines with J gene TRBJ2-7; 8 bases map to TRBD2. Germline loops: CDR1 MDHEN, CDR2 SYDVKM. The CDR3 contains 14 residues. V lost 6 bases, J lost 0 bases, and 4 bases stayed unmatched. CDR3 bases: TGTGCCAGCAGAATTAGCGGGAACTCCTACGAGCAGTACTTC. It specifies CASRISGNSYEQYF.

This sequence joins TRBV5-1 and TRBJ2-1; 11 bases are a match to TRBD1. Germline V gives CDR1 SGHRS, CDR2 YFSETQ. CDR3 length: 16 amino acids. J lost 7 bases, V lost 1 base, and 7 bases had no gene match. The CDR3 protein is CASSLTLGQGANEQFF. The DNA of the CDR3 is TGCGCCAGCAGCTTGACATTAGGACAGGGGGCGAATGAGCAGTTCTTC.

This clonotype was counted a few times. CDR3 sequence: CASSKLTGANVLTF. In DNA form, the CDR3 reads TGTGCCAGTAGTAAACTGACTGGGGCCAACGTCCTGACTTTC. The rearrangement joins TRBV19 to TRBJ2-6; no definite D call. The CDR3 contains 14 residues. The V and J ends lost 4 bases and 2 bases respectively, with 6 bases between them. Germline assignment: CDR1 LNHDA and CDR2 SQIVND (reference sequence).

By sample share, this clonotype is medium-sized (0.01 to 0.1%). The chain is built from TRBV10-3 and TRBJ1-6; TRBD1 matches 7 bases. V trimming: 0 bases; J trimming: 7 bases; junction bases outside the gene matches: 3. Germline CDR1 and CDR2: ENHRY and SYGVKD. The length of the CDR3 is 15 residues. The CDR3 protein is CAISESGQSNSPLHF. CDR3 coding DNA: TGTGCCATCAGTGAGTCGGGACAGTCAAATTCACCCCTCCACTTT.

This clonotype is labeled large. V and J are TRBV28 and TRBJ2-3; TRBD1 agrees at 9 bases. J gave up 3 bases and V 5 bases, and 6 bases lay outside the gene matches. Germline V gene lookup returns CDR1 MDHEN and CDR2 SYDVKM. The CDR3 spans 15 residues. The CDR3 protein is CASSRQGELTDTQYF. CDR3 DNA: TGTGCCAGCAGTAGACAGGGGGAACTGACAGATACGCAGTATTTT.

This clonotype is large (0.1 to 1%) within its sample. The chain couples TRBV6-2 or TRBV6-3 to TRBJ2-5; 9 positions agree with TRBD2. Germline-derived CDR1 and CDR2 are MNHEY and SVGEGT. The CDR3 runs to 15 residues. The junction had 6 bases not matched to a gene; V was cut back by 6 bases and J by 1 base. CDR3 region: CASRRGRALQETQYF. CDR3 coding DNA: TGTGCCAGCAGGCGCGGGAGGGCCCTCCAAGAGACCCAGTACTTC.

Relative to its sample, this clonotype is medium-sized. This rearrangement joins TRBV2 to TRBJ2-7, with 7 bases that match TRBD2. CDR1 SNHLY and CDR2 FYNNEI come from the germline V gene. CDR3 length equals 13 residues. The V segment lost 11 bases and the J segment 3 bases; nucleotides outside the gene matches: 10. DNA for the CDR3: TGTGCCCTTAGGGGACTACCCAACTACGAGCAGTACTTC. This sequence encodes CALRGLPNYEQYF.

The V gene is TRBV29-1, the J gene TRBJ2-2; the match to TRBD1 covers 10 bases. V dropped 4 bases and J dropped 4; count of bases not matched to a gene: 3. Germline loops: CDR1 SQVTM, CDR2 ANQGSEA. This CDR3 is 14 amino acids long. CDR3 nucleotides: TGCAGCGTTGGGGACAGGGGTGGCACCGGGGAGCTGTTTTTT. It encodes CSVGDRGGTGELFF.

This clonotype is large in the sample. This chain uses TRBV4-3 with TRBJ2-7, with TRBD1 matching over 10 bases. This CDR3 contains 16 residues. Germline V lookup: CDR1 LGHNA, CDR2 YSLEER. The junction had 11 bases not matched to a gene; V was cut back by 7 bases and J by 2 bases. Written as DNA, the CDR3 is TGCGCCAGCAAAGCCGTGGGACAGGGGTTTACCTACGAGCAGTACTTC. Amino acid sequence: CASKAVGQGFTYEQYF.

By sample fraction, this clonotype is medium-sized. This chain connects TRBV7-2 to TRBJ2-1, with 11 bases matching TRBD1. V lost 6 bases to trimming and J lost 8 bases; unmatched junction nucleotides: 9. This CDR3 spans 15 amino acids. Per the germline V gene, CDR1 is SGHTA and CDR2 is FQGNSA. The CDR3 spells CASSTGTGGEYEQFF. The CDR3 DNA reads TGTGCCAGCAGTACCGGGACAGGGGGGGAATATGAGCAGTTCTTC.

This rearrangement joins TRBV20-1 to TRBJ2-2; a weak D match, TRBD2 (6 bases). The V and J ends lost 2 bases and 1 base respectively, with 8 bases between them. The CDR3 covers 14 residues. Germline loops: CDR1 DFQATT, CDR2 SNEGSKA (reference sequence). The CDR3 here is CSARPAGNTGELFF. DNA of the CDR3: TGCAGTGCTAGACCAGCGGGGAACACCGGGGAGCTGTTTTTT.

This clonotype was observed a handful of times. This chain joins TRBV27 and TRBJ1-5, with no clear D. Germline CDR1 reads MNHEY; CDR2 reads SMNVEV (reference sequence). V was cut by 3 bases and J by 4 bases, with 7 bases left in between. The CDR3 totals 13 residues. CDR3 in DNA: TGTGCCAGCAGTTTTCGGAGGAATCAGCCCCAGCATTTT. Translating gives CASSFRRNQPQHF.